A selection of T cell receptor beta chains follows, all from one sample in a study of CD8+ T cells in alopecia areata. TCRdb's table, derived via immunoSEQ multiplex PCR, lists solely in-frame clones and lacks some. The data hold approximately 200,000 clones, with approximately 56% observed a single time. Here the sequenced sample was CD4+ T cells sorted from blood, taken at week 4, from a patient treated with tofacitinib. The receptors derive from a human donor with alopecia areata. Both conserved end residues are part of each CDR3. Fields, in order: CDR3 protein, CDR3 DNA, D gene, V gene, J gene. A D gene is named only where the DNA matches it firmly.

CAWTAATYEQYF	TGTGCCTGGACGGCGGCTACCTACGAGCAGTACTTC	NA	TRBV30	TRBJ2-7
CAWSGAGGETQYF	TGTGCCTGGAGTGGGGCAGGGGGGGAGACCCAGTACTTC	NA	TRBV30	TRBJ2-5
CASSLPGRTDTQYF	TGTGCCAGCAGCTTGCCGGGAAGGACAGATACGCAGTATTTT	NA	TRBV5-4	TRBJ2-3
CASSEKRGLGEKLFF	TGTGCCAGCAGTGAGAAGAGGGGTCTCGGAGAAAAACTGTTTTTT	NA	TRBV25-1	TRBJ1-4
CASSFDRGSYNEQFF	TGCGCCAGCAGCTTCGACAGGGGCTCCTACAATGAGCAGTTCTTC	TRBD1	TRBV5-1	TRBJ2-1
CASRSGTNTGELFF	TGTGCCAGCAGGTCCGGAACGAACACCGGGGAGCTGTTTTTT	NA	TRBV2	TRBJ2-2
CASSYADGELFF	TGTGCCAGCAGTTACGCAGACGGGGAGCTGTTTTTT	NA	TRBV6-5	TRBJ2-2
CASRQGQGAAEQYF	TGTGCCAGCAGGCAGGGACAGGGGGCTGCCGAGCAGTACTTC	TRBD1	TRBV25-1	TRBJ2-7
CSARETLGTIYF	TGCAGCGCCCGGGAGACCCTGGGCACCATATATTTT	NA	TRBV29-1	TRBJ1-3
CASEASGVSGNTIYF	TGTGCCAGCGAAGCTTCAGGGGTCTCTGGAAACACCATATATTTT	NA	TRBV2	TRBJ1-3
CTSSPAGQYF	TGCACCAGCAGCCCGGCTGGGCAGTACTTC	NA	TRBV1	TRBJ2-7
CASSFSGSGYGYTF	TGTGCCAGCAGCTTCTCGGGCAGCGGATATGGCTACACCTTC	NA	TRBV28	TRBJ1-2
CAWSPGRGSNYGYTF	TGTGCCTGGAGTCCCGGACGGGGGTCTAACTATGGCTACACCTTC	NA	TRBV30	TRBJ1-2
CASSSQGDGTEAFF	TGTGCCAGCAGCTCACAGGGGGATGGCACTGAAGCTTTCTTT	TRBD1	TRBV7-3	TRBJ1-1
CASSSPTSGASDTQYF	TGTGCCAGCAGCTCACCGACTAGCGGGGCTTCAGATACGCAGTATTTT	TRBD2	TRBV2	TRBJ2-3
CSVEGDRSYNEQFF	TGCAGCGTTGAGGGAGACCGCTCCTACAATGAGCAGTTCTTC	NA	TRBV29-1	TRBJ2-1
CASSLLRGYGGEQFF	TGTGCCAGCAGTCTTTTACGGGGCTATGGCGGTGAGCAGTTCTTC	NA	TRBV28	TRBJ2-1
CSFGLRNEQFF	TGCAGCTTTGGACTGCGGAATGAGCAGTTCTTC	NA	TRBV29-1	TRBJ2-1